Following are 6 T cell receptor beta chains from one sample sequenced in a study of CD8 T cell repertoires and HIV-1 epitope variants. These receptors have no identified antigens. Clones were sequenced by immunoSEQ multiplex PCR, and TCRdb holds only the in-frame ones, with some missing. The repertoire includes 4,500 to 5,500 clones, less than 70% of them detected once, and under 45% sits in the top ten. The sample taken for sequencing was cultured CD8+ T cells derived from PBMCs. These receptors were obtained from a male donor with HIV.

The CDR3 nucleotides are TGTGCCAGCAGGGACAGGGAGCCCTTAGAGCAGTACTTC. This sequence encodes CASRDREPLEQYF. The chain recombines TRBV6-1 with TRBJ2-7, with 8 bases identical to TRBD1. The trim removed 6 bases at V and 7 bases at J, leaving 8 bases unmatched. The CDR3 sequence is 13 residues long. Germline V gene data show CDR1 as MNHNS and CDR2 as SASEGT.

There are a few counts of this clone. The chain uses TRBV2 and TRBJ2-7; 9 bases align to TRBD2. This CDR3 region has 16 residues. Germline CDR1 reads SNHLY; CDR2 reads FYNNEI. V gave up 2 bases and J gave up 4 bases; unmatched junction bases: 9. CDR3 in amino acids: CASSENAAGGRYEQYF. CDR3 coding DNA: TGTGCCAGCAGTGAAAACGCAGCGGGAGGCAGGTACGAGCAGTACTTC.

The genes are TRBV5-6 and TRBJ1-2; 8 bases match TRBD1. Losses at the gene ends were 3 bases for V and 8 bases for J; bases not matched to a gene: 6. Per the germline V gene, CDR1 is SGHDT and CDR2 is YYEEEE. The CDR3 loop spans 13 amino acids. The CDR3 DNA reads TGTGCCAGCAGCTGGGAAGACAGGGGAGGCTACACCTTC. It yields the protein CASSWEDRGGYTF. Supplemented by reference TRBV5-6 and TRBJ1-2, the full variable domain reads DAGVTQSPTHLIKTRGQQVTLRCSPKSGHDTVSWYQQALGQGPQFIFQYYEEEERQRGNFPDRFSGHQFPNYSSELNVNALLLGDSALYLCASSWEDRGGYTFGSGTRLTVV.

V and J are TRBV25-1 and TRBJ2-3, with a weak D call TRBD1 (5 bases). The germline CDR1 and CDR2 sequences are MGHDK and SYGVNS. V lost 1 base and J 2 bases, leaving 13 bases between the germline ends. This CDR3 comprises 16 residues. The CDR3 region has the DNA TGTGCCAGCAGTGAATGGGGCAGGGCTTCCACAGATACGCAGTATTTT. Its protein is CASSEWGRASTDTQYF.

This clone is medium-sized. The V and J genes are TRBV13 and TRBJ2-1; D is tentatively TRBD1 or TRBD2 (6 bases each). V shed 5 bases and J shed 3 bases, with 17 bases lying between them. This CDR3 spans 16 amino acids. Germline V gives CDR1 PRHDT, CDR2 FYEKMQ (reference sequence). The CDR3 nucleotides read TGTGCCAGCAGCCCCCTCTCTGGGGGGCTCTACAATGAGCAGTTCTTC. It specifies CASSPLSGGLYNEQFF.

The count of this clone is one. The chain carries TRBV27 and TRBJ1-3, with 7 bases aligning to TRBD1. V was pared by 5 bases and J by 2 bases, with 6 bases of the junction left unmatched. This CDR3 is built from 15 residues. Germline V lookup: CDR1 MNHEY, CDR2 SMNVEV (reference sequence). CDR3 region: CASSQTGTAGNTIYF. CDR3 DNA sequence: TGTGCCAGCAGTCAAACCGGGACAGCTGGAAACACCATATATTTT.